What follows describes a single T cell receptor beta chain. Its antigen is not identified. Primed by a sample-barcoded 5' primer and a J-beta primer mix, a second PCR proceeded for 7 to 11 cycles. A template-switch adaptor with 12 random nucleotides tagged each cDNA molecule. TCRdb called the 5' RACE reads again in MiXCR, with one record for every CDR3 protein. The sample shows about 1.6 million distinct CDR3 sequences, roughly 32% of them seen only once. The individuals who served as donors were healthy Caucasians living in Russia, aged roughly 6 to 90. This specimen comes from a study of blood T cells in healthy people across ages. General study findings and limits: Whereas aged donors had fewer naive CD4+ cells, long-lived donors had more of them and higher diversity.

The ends were cut back, 5 bases at V and 3 bases at J, with 13 bases in the middle. Per germline, CDR1 GTSNPN and CDR2 SVGIG (reference sequence). This CDR3 is 13 amino acids long. The clonotype originates from a woman in her 30s in good health. Material: blood. The rearrangement joins TRBV30 to TRBJ1-2; D call uncertain. CDR3 loop: CAWEGIGDYGYTF. The CDR3 DNA reads TGTGCCTGGGAGGGTATTGGGGACTATGGCTACACCTTC.